This T cell receptor (beta chain) is from a study of cytomegalovirus exposure and HLA in healthy donors. About the study: There were 90 million to 130 million unique TCR beta sequences, drawn from about 180 million T cells, in an earlier analysis. Study observations and caveats: For most TCR sequences rarity was the rule, although some public TCRs occurred in many donors. When the data were analyzed later, several of the most significant clusters appeared to be linked to common viral pathogens.

PCR used 60 Vbeta primers and 13 Jbeta primers. TCRdb's table, derived via immunoSEQ multiplex PCR, lists solely in-frame clones and lacks some. The sample carries over 150,000 clones, 65% to 80% recorded once. From germline, CDR1 is GTSNPN and CDR2 SVGIG (reference sequence). Trimming left V 2 bases short and J 5 bases short, with 9 bases between. This CDR3 contains 12 residues. Points on this clone: The antigen is not known.

The rearrangement links TRBV30 to TRBJ2-5; no clear D gene. This receptor was taken from a woman in her forties in good health and CMV-seropositive. Material for sequencing was PBMCs. CDR3 DNA: TGTGCCTGGAGTTTGAAGAGCGAGACCCAGTACTTC. Translation: CAWSLKSETQYF.